This entry features one T cell receptor (beta chain) sequence. This CDR3 is 16 amino acids long. This sample is drawn from a study of blood T cell repertoires in COVID-19. The protocol was immunoSEQ multiplex PCR, while the TCRdb copy is restricted to in-frame clones and leaves out a portion. The sample holds 27,000 or so clones, about four fifths seen once. The chain combines TRBV21-1 with TRBJ2-2; the D call in the table, TRBD2, was not verified against the DNA. TRBV21-1 is tagged as a pseudogene. The sequenced sample consisted of peripheral blood. The receptor was isolated from a man in his 70s with acute or convalescent COVID-19. This CDR3 reads CARRTSGRANTGELFF. DNA for the CDR3: TGTGCCAGGAGGACTAGCGGGAGGGCGAACACCGGGGAGCTGTTTTTT.